This paragraph covers one T cell receptor beta chain sequence. Per the study methods: From reference gene primer amplification, estimates of nucleated cell counts were derived. This table comes from immunoSEQ multiplex PCR, and its TCRdb copy is limited to in-frame clones, with some not included. That table furnishes V, J and clone size, whereas the DNA furnished D and trimming. The sample holds 60,000 to 70,000 clones; 85% are singletons and the top ten take around 2.9%. This sample was taken from a study of blood T cell repertoires in COVID-19. About the study: PBMCs, B-cell-depleted T cells, or T cells were the source of the cDNA or gDNA that made up the material.

The CDR3 has 14 amino acids. The V segment lost 5 bases and the J segment 8 bases; nucleotides outside the gene matches: 9. The germline V gene has CDR1 SGHRS and CDR2 YFSETQ. Sequencing input: peripheral blood. V usage is TRBV5-1 and J usage is TRBJ1-1; 10 nucleotides align to TRBD1. The TCR was taken from a man older than 75 with acute or convalescent COVID-19. The CDR3 loop is CASRRPGQGMEAFF. The DNA of the CDR3 is TGCGCCAGCAGACGGCCGGGACAGGGGATGGAAGCTTTCTTT.